This TCR beta chain was captured in a study of T cells expressing NK-cell markers. Study at large: The study sequenced eight donors, seven HCMV-seropositive and one seronegative. General study points: CD8+ T cells in over 5 donors included dominant NKG2C+ clonotypes at roughly 1.0-7.0%.

TCRdb processed the 5' RACE reads again and assigns one entry to each CDR3 protein, with no DNA. This repertoire includes some 410,000 distinct CDR3 sequences. The CDR3 has 14 residues. Germline CDR1 MGHRA, CDR2 YSYEKL. Worth noting for this clonotype: No antigen is known for it.

This clonotype was sampled from a woman aged 18-70 years in good health. Sequenced input: blood T cells: a sorted CD56 or NKG2C T cell subset, CD4+ or CD8+ T cells, or bulk PBMC T cells (not recorded which). The chain carries TRBV4-1 and TRBJ2-5; TCRdb indicates TRBD2, and absent DNA this call remains unverified. The CDR3 loop reads CASSQVGGEKTQYF.